This TCR beta chain is drawn from a study of T cell clonality in common variable immunodeficiency (dated by TCRdb to the mid-2010s). The investigation overall reported the following: According to the authors, figuring out what caused the increased clonality in CVID would require sequencing the repertoires of T cell subpopulations. CVID TCRbeta sequences were reported to have fewer deletions and N-nucleotide insertions and to lack highly modified clones with 13 or more V deletions. CVID subjects shared fewer TCRbeta clones with each other than healthy controls did (p < 0.0001). Differences among patients in the CVID cohort limited the correlations between repertoire features and clinical complications. Even though DNA input was the same, control samples had an average of approximately 82,000 unique sequences each, compared with approximately 32,000 in CVID samples. TCRbeta clonality was higher in CVID subjects than in healthy controls (t-test p = 0.018), and the increase was most characteristic of about a third of subjects.

The CDR3 numbers 15 residues from cysteine through phenylalanine. Part of the CDR3 DNA is given, 36 bases translated from base 1. V has 5 bases trimmed and J has 5 bases trimmed; junction bases matching no gene number 7. CDR1 and CDR2 are drawn from the germline V gene (reference sequence): LNHDA, SQIVND. For sequencing, equivalent amounts of genomic DNA were input from CVID and control samples. For every sample, a 60 bp segment covering the rearranged TCRbeta CDR3 region was amplified and then sequenced. The immunoSEQ assay, a bias-corrected multiplex PCR combined with high-throughput sequencing, was used to amplify TCRbeta. The authors processed their data as follows. Each unique nucleotide sequence was treated as a clone and annotated with V, D and J genes, copy number and frequency. Sequences were labeled productive if in frame, and non-productive if out of frame or containing stop codons. As previously described, clonality was calculated on the basis of Shannon's entropy. The predicted amino acid sequences of productive clones were used to derive the mean CDR3 Kyte-Doolittle hydropathy. The R hclust function was used to hierarchically cluster scaled V gene usage with Manhattan distance and complete linkage. Sharing of clones by CDR3 amino acid sequence was evaluated through resampling of 12 repertoires per group over 100 rounds. The repertoires were searched for approximately 70 published EBV-specific TCRbeta sequences and almost 250 published CMV-specific TCRbeta sequences. After two CVID samples that produced fewer than 10,000 sequences were dropped from the analysis, 42 CVID repertoires remained. TCRdb obtained this table from immuneACCESS and retained in-frame rearrangements with V and J assigned. These tables miss some clones; where compared with another copy, unresolved V genes account for less than half of the shortfall, and the remainder is unexplained. The DNA was the basis for D and trimming; V, J and clone size are from that table. Across this sample, tens of thousands of clones were tabulated and none appeared just once. Jointly, the top ten make up around 3.3% of the sample.

Most CVID patients and most healthy controls were of Caucasian heritage. From each donor, roughly 5 to 8 ml of heparinized peripheral whole blood was collected. Genomic DNA from adults with common variable immune deficiency (CVID) and from healthy adult controls was the source for sequencing TCRbeta CDR3 repertoires. The control group comprised some 22 healthy adult volunteers, about twelve female and approximately ten male, aged about 23 to 66 years with a mean age of approximately 35. Diluted blood was density-centrifuged over Hypaque 1077 or Ficoll-Paque to isolate peripheral blood mononuclear cells. Genomic DNA was obtained from unsorted mononuclear cells using either Qiagen column purification or a centrifugation-based method. Comments on this clone: Which antigen it targets is not known. With the read ending 3 residues before the CDR3 end, the germline J gene is used to fill in that end.

The sequence was collected from a person aged 18-70 years in good health. The chain employs TRBV19 and TRBJ1-5, and TRBD1 aligns with 9 junction nucleotides. The sample comprised peripheral blood mononuclear cells. The encoded CDR3 is CASSSWTGVDQPQHF. CDR3 DNA, as far as it was read: TGTGCCAGTAGTTCGTGGACAGGGGTCGATCAGCCC.